Presented here are 6 T cell receptor beta chains from one specimen sequenced in a study of cytomegalovirus exposure and HLA in healthy donors (dated 2017 in TCRdb). Receptor amplification or capture employed the immunoSEQ multiplex PCR assay. The multiplex PCR relied on a mix of 60 forward primers for TCR Vbeta segments and 13 reverse primers for TCR Jbeta segments. TCRdb provides this immuneACCESS table in a form limited to in-frame rearrangements. Some clones are lacking; in checked studies, under half of them reflect an unresolved V gene, and why the rest are absent is not known. The sample table shows some 90,000 clones, and approximately 83% are seen once. In total, the top ten clones hold more than 2.5% of the sample. Sequences were obtained from PBMCs. Receptors originate from a man aged 35 to 55 in good health and CMV-seronegative.

CDR3 bases: TGTGCCAGCAGCCACTCTACCTACGAGCAGTACTTC. Its protein product is CASSHSTYEQYF. J is TRBJ2-7 and V is TRBV4-2, with D unclear. V lost 3 bases and J lost 2, with 5 bases in between. This CDR3 spans 12 amino acids. Germline lookup yields CDR1 LGHNA and CDR2 YNFKEQ.

The CDR3 bases are TGTGCCAGGCGACAAGCGAACACTGAAGCTTTCTTT. Translation gives CARRQANTEAFF. This chain links TRBV19 with TRBJ1-1, with D hard to call. Germline assignment: CDR1 LNHDA and CDR2 SQIVND (reference sequence). V was shortened by 9 bases and J by 1 base, with 9 bases between the two germline ends. The CDR3 extends over 12 amino acids.

The chain has TRBV4-3 and TRBJ2-2; a weak D match, TRBD2 (6 bases). CDR1 is LGHNA and CDR2 is YSLEER in the germline V gene. Trimming removed 0 bases from V and 3 bases from J, with 14 bases in between. The CDR3 spans 17 residues. The CDR3 nucleotides read TGCGCCAGCAGCCAAGAGGGACTTAAAGAGGACACCGGGGAGCTGTTTTTT. Protein: CASSQEGLKEDTGELFF.

The chain couples TRBV25-1 to TRBJ2-2, with a possible D match to TRBD2 (5 bases). Trimming removed 7 bases from V and 6 bases from J, with 12 bases in between. There are 13 residues in the CDR3. Germline-derived CDR1 and CDR2 are MGHDK and SYGVNS. CDR3 amino acids: CASTMAGAGELFF. Written as DNA, the CDR3 is TGTGCCAGCACTATGGCCGGGGCCGGGGAGCTGTTTTTT.

This chain uses TRBV25-1 with TRBJ1-1; 9 bases agree with TRBD1. CDR3 length equals 18 residues. Germline CDR1 reads MGHDK; CDR2 reads SYGVNS. V was pared by 5 bases and J by 1 base, with 14 bases of the junction left unmatched. CDR3 amino acids: CASSKWTQGAMGNTEAFF. The CDR3 DNA is TGTGCCAGCAGTAAATGGACACAGGGGGCGATGGGGAACACTGAAGCTTTCTTT.

J is TRBJ2-6 and V is TRBV9, with 12 bases aligning to TRBD1. With V trimmed by 3 bases and J by 7 bases, 11 bases remained unmatched. Germline lookup yields CDR1 SGDLS and CDR2 YYNGEE. The CDR3 consists of 18 residues. The DNA of the CDR3 is TGTGCCAGCAGCGCCCTCCCGGGACAGGGGGCCTCTGCCAACGTCCTGACTTTC. This encodes CASSALPGQGASANVLTF.